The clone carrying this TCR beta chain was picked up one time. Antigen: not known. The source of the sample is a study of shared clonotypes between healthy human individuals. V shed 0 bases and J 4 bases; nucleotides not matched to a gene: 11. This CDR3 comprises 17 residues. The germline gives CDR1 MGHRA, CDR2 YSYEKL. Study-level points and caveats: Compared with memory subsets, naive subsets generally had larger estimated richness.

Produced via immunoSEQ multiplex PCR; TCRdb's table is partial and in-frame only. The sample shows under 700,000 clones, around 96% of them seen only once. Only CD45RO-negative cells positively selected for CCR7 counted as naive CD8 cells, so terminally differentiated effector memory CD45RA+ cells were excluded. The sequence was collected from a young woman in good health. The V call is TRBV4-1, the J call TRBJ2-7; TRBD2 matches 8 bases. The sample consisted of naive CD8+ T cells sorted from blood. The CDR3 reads CASSQEREGLDYYEQYF. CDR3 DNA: TGCGCCAGCAGCCAAGAGAGAGAGGGACTAGATTATTACGAGCAGTACTTC.